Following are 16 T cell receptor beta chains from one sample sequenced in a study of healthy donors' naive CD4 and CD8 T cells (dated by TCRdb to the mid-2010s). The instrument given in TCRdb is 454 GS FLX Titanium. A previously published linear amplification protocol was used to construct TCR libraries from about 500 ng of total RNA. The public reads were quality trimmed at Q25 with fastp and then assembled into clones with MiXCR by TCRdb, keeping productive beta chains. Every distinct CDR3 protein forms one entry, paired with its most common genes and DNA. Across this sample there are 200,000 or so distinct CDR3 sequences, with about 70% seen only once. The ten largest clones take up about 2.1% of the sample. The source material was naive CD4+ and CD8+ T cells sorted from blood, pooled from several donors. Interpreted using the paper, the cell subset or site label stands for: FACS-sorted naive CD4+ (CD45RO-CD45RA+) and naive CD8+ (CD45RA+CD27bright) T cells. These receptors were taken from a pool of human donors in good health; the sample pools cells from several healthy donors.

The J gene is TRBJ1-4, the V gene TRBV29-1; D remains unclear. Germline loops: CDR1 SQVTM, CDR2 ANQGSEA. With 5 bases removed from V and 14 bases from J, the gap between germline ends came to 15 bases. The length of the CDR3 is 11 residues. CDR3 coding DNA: TGCAGCGTTTGGGAGGGTCCTGGGCTGTTTTTT. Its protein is CSVWEGPGLFF.

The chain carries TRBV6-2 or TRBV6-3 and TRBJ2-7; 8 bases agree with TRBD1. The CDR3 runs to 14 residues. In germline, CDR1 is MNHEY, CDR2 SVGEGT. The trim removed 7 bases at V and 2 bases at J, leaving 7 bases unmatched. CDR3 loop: CASMGQVHAYEQYF. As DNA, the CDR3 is TGTGCCAGCATGGGACAGGTGCATGCCTACGAGCAGTACTTC.

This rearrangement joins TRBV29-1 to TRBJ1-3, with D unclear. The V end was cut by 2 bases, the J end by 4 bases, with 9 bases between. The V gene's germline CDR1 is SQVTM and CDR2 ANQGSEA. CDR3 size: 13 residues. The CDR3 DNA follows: TGCAGCGTTGAAATTGAGTCCGGAAACACCATATATTTT. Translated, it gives CSVEIESGNTIYF.

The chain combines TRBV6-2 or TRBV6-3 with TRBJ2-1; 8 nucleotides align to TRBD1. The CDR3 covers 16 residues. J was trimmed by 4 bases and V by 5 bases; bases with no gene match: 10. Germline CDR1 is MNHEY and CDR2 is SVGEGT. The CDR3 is CASSAPWDRLYNEQFF. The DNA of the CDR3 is TGTGCCAGCAGTGCCCCCTGGGACAGGCTATACAATGAGCAGTTCTTC.

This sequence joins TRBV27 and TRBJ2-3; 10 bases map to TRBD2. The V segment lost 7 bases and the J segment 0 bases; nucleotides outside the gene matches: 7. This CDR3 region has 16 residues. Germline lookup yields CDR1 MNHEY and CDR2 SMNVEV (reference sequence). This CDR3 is CASNLSGGWSTDTQYF. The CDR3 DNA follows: TGTGCCAGCAATCTTAGCGGGGGGTGGAGCACAGATACGCAGTATTTT.

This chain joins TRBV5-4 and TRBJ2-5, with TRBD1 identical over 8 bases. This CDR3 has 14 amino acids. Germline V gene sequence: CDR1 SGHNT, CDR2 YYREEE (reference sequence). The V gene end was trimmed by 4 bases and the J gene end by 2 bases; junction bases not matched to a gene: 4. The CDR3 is CASSPRDRQETQYF. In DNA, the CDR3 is TGTGCCAGCAGCCCACGGGACAGGCAAGAGACCCAGTACTTC.

CDR3 region: CASSLSDSNQPQHF. CDR3 nucleotide sequence: TGTGCCAGCAGTTTATCGGACAGCAATCAGCCCCAGCATTTT. The chain uses TRBV27 and TRBJ1-5; D gene unclear. V dropped 0 bases and J dropped 1 base, with 4 bases sitting between them. This CDR3 contains 14 residues. Germline lookup yields CDR1 MNHEY and CDR2 SMNVEV (reference sequence).

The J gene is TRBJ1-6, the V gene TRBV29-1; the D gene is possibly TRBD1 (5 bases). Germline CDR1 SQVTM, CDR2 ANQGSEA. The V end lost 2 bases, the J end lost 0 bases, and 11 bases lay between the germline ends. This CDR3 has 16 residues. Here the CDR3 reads CSVEWDASSYNSPLHF. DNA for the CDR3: TGCAGCGTTGAATGGGACGCCAGCTCCTATAATTCACCCCTCCACTTT.

CDR3 DNA sequence: TGCAGTGCTAGAATCCCAAGGGCCAACGTCCTGACTTTC. Protein product: CSARIPRANVLTF. The chain links TRBV20-1 to TRBJ2-6; no firm D call. The CDR3 extends over 13 amino acids. V dropped 2 bases and J dropped 5 bases, with 7 bases sitting between them. Germline CDR1 DFQATT, CDR2 SNEGSKA (reference sequence).

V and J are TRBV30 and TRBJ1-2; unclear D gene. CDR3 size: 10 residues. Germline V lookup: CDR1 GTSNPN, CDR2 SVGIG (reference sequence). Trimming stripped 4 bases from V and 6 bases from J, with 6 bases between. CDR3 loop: CAWNRDGYTF. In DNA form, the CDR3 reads TGTGCCTGGAACCGAGATGGCTACACCTTC.

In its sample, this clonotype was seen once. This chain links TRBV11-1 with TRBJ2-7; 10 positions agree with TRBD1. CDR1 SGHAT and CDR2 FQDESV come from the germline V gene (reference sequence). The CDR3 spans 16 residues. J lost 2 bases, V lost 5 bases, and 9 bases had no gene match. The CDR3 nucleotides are TGTGCCAGCAGCCAGCCCGGGACAGGGGCCACCTACGAGCAGTACTTC. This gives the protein CASSQPGTGATYEQYF.

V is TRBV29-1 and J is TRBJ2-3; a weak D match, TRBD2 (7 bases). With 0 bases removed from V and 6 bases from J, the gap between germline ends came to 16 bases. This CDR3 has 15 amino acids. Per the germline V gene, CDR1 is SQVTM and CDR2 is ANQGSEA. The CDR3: CSVEDTRGARDTQYF. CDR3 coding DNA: TGCAGCGTTGAAGATACACGGGGGGCGCGCGATACGCAGTATTTT.

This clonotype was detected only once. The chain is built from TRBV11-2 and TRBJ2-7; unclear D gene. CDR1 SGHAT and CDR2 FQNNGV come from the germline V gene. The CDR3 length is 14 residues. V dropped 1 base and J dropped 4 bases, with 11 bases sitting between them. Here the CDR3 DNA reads TGTGCCAGCAGCTTAGCAGGCCCTGGGTACGAGCAGTACTTC. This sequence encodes CASSLAGPGYEQYF.

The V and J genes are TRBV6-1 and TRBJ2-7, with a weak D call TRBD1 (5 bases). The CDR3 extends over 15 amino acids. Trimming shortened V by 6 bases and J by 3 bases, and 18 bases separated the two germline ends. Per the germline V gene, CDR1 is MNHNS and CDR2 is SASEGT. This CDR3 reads CASRSPDTIFYEQYF. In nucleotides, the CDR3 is TGTGCCAGCAGAAGTCCGGACACTATCTTCTACGAGCAGTACTTC.

CDR3 loop: CASSPDRVVTGNTIYF. CDR3 nucleotides: TGTGCCAGCAGCCCCGACAGGGTGGTAACTGGAAACACCATATATTTT. V gene TRBV11-2 combines with J gene TRBJ1-3; TRBD1 matches at 7 bases. The germline gives CDR1 SGHAT, CDR2 FQNNGV. Trimming removed 5 bases from V and 2 bases from J; junction bases left unmatched: 9. CDR3 length equals 16 residues.

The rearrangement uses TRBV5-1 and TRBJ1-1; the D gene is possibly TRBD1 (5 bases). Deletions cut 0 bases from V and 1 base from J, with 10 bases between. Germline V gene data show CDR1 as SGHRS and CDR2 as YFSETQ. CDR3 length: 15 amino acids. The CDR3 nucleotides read TGCGCCAGCAGCTTGGGGGAAGGGACGAACACTGAAGCTTTCTTT. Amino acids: CASSLGEGTNTEAFF.